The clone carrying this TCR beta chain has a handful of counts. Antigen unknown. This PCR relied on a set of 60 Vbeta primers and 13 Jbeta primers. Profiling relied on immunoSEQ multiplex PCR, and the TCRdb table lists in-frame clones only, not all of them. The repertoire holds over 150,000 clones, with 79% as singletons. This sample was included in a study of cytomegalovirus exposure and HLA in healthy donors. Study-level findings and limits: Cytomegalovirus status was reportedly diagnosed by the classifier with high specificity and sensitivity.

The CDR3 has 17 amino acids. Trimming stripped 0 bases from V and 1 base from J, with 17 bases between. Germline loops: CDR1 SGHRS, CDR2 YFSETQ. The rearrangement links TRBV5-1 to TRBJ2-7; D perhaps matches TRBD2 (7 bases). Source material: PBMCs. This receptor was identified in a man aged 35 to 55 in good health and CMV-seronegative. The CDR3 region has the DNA TGCGCCAGCAGCTTGGGGTGGGGAGGGGGGGATTCCTACGAGCAGTACTTC. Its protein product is CASSLGWGGGDSYEQYF.